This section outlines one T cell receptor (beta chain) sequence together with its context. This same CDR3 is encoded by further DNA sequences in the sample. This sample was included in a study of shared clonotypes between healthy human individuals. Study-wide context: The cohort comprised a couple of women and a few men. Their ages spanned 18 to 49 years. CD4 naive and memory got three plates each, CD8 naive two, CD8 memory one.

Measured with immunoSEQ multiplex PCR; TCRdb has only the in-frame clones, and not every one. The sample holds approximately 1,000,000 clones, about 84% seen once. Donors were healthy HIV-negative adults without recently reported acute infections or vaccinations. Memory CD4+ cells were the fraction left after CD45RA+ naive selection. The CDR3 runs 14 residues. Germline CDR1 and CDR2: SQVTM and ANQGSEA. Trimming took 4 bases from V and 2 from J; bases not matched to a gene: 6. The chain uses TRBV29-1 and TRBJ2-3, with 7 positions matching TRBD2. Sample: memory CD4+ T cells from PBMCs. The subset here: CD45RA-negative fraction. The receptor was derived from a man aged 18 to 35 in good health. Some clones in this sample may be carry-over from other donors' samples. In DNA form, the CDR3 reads TGCAGCGTTGCTGGGGGGGGTGACACAGATACGCAGTATTTT. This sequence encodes CSVAGGGDTDTQYF.